The source of this TCR beta chain is a study of T cell repertoires in cytomegalovirus infection. About the study: CMV epitopes that were recently identified and HLA-C-restricted were used alongside well-studied HLA-B-restricted ones. Public TCR beta signatures indicated both CMV infection and matching HLA type. Regarding the study as a whole: It was HLA-C-restricted CMV-specific TCR beta clonotypes that dominated the response ex vivo.

This clonotype was detected a few times. The antigen is undetermined. The CDR3 consists of 14 residues. Trimming pared 1 base from V and 5 bases from J, leaving 11 bases between. The germline V gene has CDR1 ENHRY and CDR2 SYGVKD. TCRdb called the reads again in MiXCR, with one record for every CDR3 protein. The sample holds about 270,000 distinct CDR3 sequences, 22% seen once. Sequencing used cultured PBMCs, obtained from culture after CMV antigen stimulation. The sequence was obtained from a human donor in good health (CMV status not recorded). Some clones in this sample may be carry-over from other donors' samples. The chain employs TRBV10-3 and TRBJ1-1, with D maybe TRBD1 (5 bases). CDR3 DNA: TGTGCCATCAGTGAGTTCAGGGAAGGGACTGAAGCTTTCTTT. Its translation: CAISEFREGTEAFF.